This passage covers 22 T cell receptor beta chains from one sample sequenced in a study of STAT5B mutations in CD4+ large granular lymphocyte leukemia (dated by TCRdb to between 2021 and 2024). Libraries were constructed by the immunoSEQ multiplex PCR assay. TCRdb retrieved this table from immuneACCESS and kept in-frame rearrangements only. Not all clones are present; in checked studies, unresolved V genes account for under half, and no reason is known for the remainder. The sample table records 20,000 to 25,000 clones; around 70% of these occur just once. The ten top clones hold about 32% of the sample. Sequencing was performed on CD4+ T cells from blood buffy coats. The receptors stem from a human donor in good health.

The chain joins TRBV5-8 to TRBJ2-3, with no clear D. V shed 2 bases and J shed 5 bases, with 12 bases lying between them. CDR1 is SGHTS, CDR2 YDEGEE, per germline. The CDR3 totals 14 residues. CDR3 sequence: CASSLRWSGDTQYF. The CDR3, as DNA: TGTGCCAGCAGCTTACGCTGGTCGGGAGATACGCAGTATTTT.

The V and J genes are TRBV19 and TRBJ1-2, with D unclear. Per germline, CDR1 LNHDA and CDR2 SQIVND (reference sequence). The germline V and J ends were trimmed by 3 bases and 4 bases, with 12 bases remaining between them. This CDR3 is built from 14 residues. The CDR3 DNA reads as TGTGCCAGTAGTATTGATGGAGGGTTCTATGGCTACACCTTC. It codes for CASSIDGGFYGYTF.

This clone occurred a few times. The rearrangement joins TRBV18 to TRBJ1-3; a possible D gene is TRBD1 (5 bases). The ends were cut back, 0 bases at V and 2 bases at J, with 11 bases in the middle. CDR1 and CDR2 (germline): KGHSH, LQKENI. The CDR3 is 16 residues long. CDR3 loop: CASSPPGGDPGNTIYF. The CDR3 nucleotides read TGTGCCAGCTCACCACCCGGGGGGGATCCTGGAAACACCATATATTTT.

This chain links TRBV10-1 with TRBJ2-7, with D perhaps given as TRBD1 or TRBD2 (5 bases each). CDR3 length equals 14 residues. Germline CDR1 is WNHNN and CDR2 is SYGVQD (reference sequence). V was pared by 2 bases and J by 7 bases, with 15 bases between. In DNA form, the CDR3 reads TGCGCCAGCAGTGAGGGGACGTTGGGCAGTGAGCAGTACTTC. Encoded protein: CASSEGTLGSEQYF.

The V call is TRBV19, the J call TRBJ2-1, with D perhaps TRBD1 or TRBD2 (5 bases each). V lost 7 bases, J lost 12 bases, and 22 bases lay in between. CDR3 size: 14 residues. Germline values: CDR1 LNHDA, CDR2 SQIVND (reference sequence). The CDR3 DNA sequence: TGTGCCAGTACCGGCTTTGGGACGCCGGCGGGGCAGTTCTTC. Translated: CASTGFGTPAGQFF.

The gene calls are TRBV7-2 and TRBJ2-7; 12 bases map to TRBD2. The CDR3 consists of 15 residues. After removal of 5 bases from V and 4 bases from J, the junction contained 6 bases not matched to a gene. The germline gives CDR1 SGHTA, CDR2 FQGNSA. The CDR3: CASSTSGTSGYEQYF. CDR3 nucleotides: TGTGCCAGCAGCACGTCCGGGACTAGCGGGTACGAGCAGTACTTC.

The table lists this clone with a count of one. The gene calls are TRBV20-1 and TRBJ2-1; D might be TRBD2 (5 bases). V lost 3 bases to trimming and J lost 5 bases, with 5 bases between them. CDR3 size: 11 residues. Germline V gene lookup returns CDR1 DFQATT and CDR2 SNEGSKA (reference sequence). Written as DNA, the CDR3 is TGCAGTGCTAGCGGGAACAATGAGCAGTTCTTC. This gives the protein CSASGNNEQFF.

This clone has just a few counts. The chain uses TRBV27 and TRBJ1-5; unclear D gene. The ends were cut back, 3 bases at V and 2 bases at J, with 11 bases in the middle. The CDR3 has 15 residues. CDR1 is MNHEY and CDR2 is SMNVEV in the germline V gene (reference sequence). Here the CDR3 reads CASSLWGRGNQPQHF. CDR3 sequence (DNA): TGTGCCAGCAGTTTGTGGGGTCGGGGCAATCAGCCCCAGCATTTT.

V usage is TRBV7-9 and J usage is TRBJ2-7; D perhaps matches TRBD1 (6 bases). Trimming stripped 2 bases from V and 4 bases from J, with 18 bases between. This CDR3 comprises 16 residues. The germline V gene has CDR1 SEHNR and CDR2 FQNEAQ (reference sequence). The CDR3 reads CASSLSGAGERYEQYF. The CDR3 nucleotides are TGTGCCAGCAGCTTAAGTGGCGCAGGGGAGCGGTACGAGCAGTACTTC. The full variable domain, rest sourced from reference TRBV7-9 and TRBJ2-7, is DTGVSQNPRHKITKRGQNVTFRCDPISEHNRLYWYRQTLGQGPEFLTYFQNEAQLEKSRLLSDRFSAERPKGSFSTLEIQRTEQGDSAMYLCASSLSGAGERYEQYFGPGTRLTVT.

The chain is built from TRBV30 and TRBJ2-7; 12 nucleotides agree with TRBD1. With V trimmed by 4 bases and J by 7 bases, 5 bases remained unmatched. The CDR3 is made up of 13 amino acids. From germline, CDR1 is GTSNPN and CDR2 SVGIG (reference sequence). The CDR3: CAWTGQGAREQYF. The CDR3 DNA reads as TGTGCCTGGACGGGACAGGGGGCGAGGGAGCAGTACTTC. Full variable domain (missing parts from reference TRBV30 and TRBJ2-7): SQTIHQWPATLVQPVGSPLSLECTVEGTSNPNLYWYRQAAGRGLQLLFYSVGIGQISSEVPQNLSASRPQDRQFILSSKKLLLSDSGFYLCAWTGQGAREQYFGPGTRLTVT.

In DNA, the CDR3 is TGTGCTAGTGGTTTGCTTAAGACAGGGGGCCTCAACGAGCAGTACTTC. This encodes CASGLLKTGGLNEQYF. This chain joins TRBV12-5 and TRBJ2-5; TRBD1 matches 10 bases. The J call may be wrong; the DNA end is better matched by TRBJ2-7. Germline V CDR1 and CDR2: LGHNT, FRNRAP. The CDR3 totals 16 residues.

This chain uses TRBV5-6 with TRBJ2-5; 8 bases are shared with TRBD1. Losses at the gene ends were 4 bases for V and 5 bases for J; bases not matched to a gene: 7. The CDR3 has 14 residues. Germline CDR1 is SGHDT and CDR2 is YYEEEE. The CDR3 sequence: CASSPTTGEETQYF. In nucleotides, the CDR3 is TGTGCCAGCAGCCCGACGACAGGGGAGGAGACCCAGTACTTC.

The chain is built from TRBV2 and TRBJ2-5, with unresolved D. V was clipped by 2 bases and J by 7 bases, with 17 bases between them. This CDR3 is 15 amino acids long. CDR1 and CDR2 from the germline V gene are SNHLY and FYNNEI. The DNA for the CDR3 is TGTGCCAGCAGTGAAAGCGAGTACCTGCTAGGGACCCAGTACTTC. It encodes CASSESEYLLGTQYF.

The chain combines TRBV10-3 with TRBJ1-4; no reliable D call. The CDR3 spans 15 residues. V gave up 4 bases and J gave up 8 bases, with 17 bases separating them. In germline, CDR1 is ENHRY, CDR2 SYGVKD. The CDR3, as DNA: TGTGCCATCAGTGCGAGACTTGGAAGTGGCGAAAAACTGTTTTTT. It yields the protein CAISARLGSGEKLFF.

J is TRBJ1-4 and V is TRBV7-5. TRBV7-5 is a listed pseudogene. The CDR3 runs 14 residues. The CDR3, as DNA: TGTGCCAGCAGCTTACGGAGGGAGGACGAAAAACTGTTTTTT. Translating it yields CASSLRREDEKLFF.

This sequence joins TRBV7-2 and TRBJ2-3; TRBD1 aligns across 8 bases. The length of the CDR3 is 16 residues. CDR1 and CDR2 (germline): SGHTA, FQGNSA. After removal of 5 bases from V and 4 bases from J, the junction contained 11 bases not matched to a gene. The CDR3 here is CASSPRGLRGPDTQYF. CDR3 sequence (DNA): TGTGCCAGCAGCCCCAGGGGGCTAAGGGGTCCAGATACGCAGTATTTT.

The genes are TRBV7-2 and TRBJ2-3; no firm D call. CDR1 and CDR2 (germline): SGHTA, FQGNSA. The CDR3 consists of 16 residues. The V end was cut by 1 base, the J end by 0 bases, with 11 bases between. CDR3 nucleotides: TGTGCCAGCAGCTTAGGGTCTCAAGCTAGCACAGATACGCAGTATTTT. Its translation: CASSLGSQASTDTQYF.

The chain links TRBV5-6 to TRBJ2-6; D is unresolved. This CDR3 is 14 amino acids long. Germline-derived CDR1 and CDR2 are SGHDT and YYEEEE. Between the trimmed V and J ends, which lost 6 bases and 0 bases, there was a span of 7 bases. Here the CDR3 DNA reads TGTGCCAGCACCCGGGTCTCTGGGGCCAACGTCCTGACTTTC. Amino acid sequence: CASTRVSGANVLTF. The full variable domain, completed using reference TRBV5-6 and TRBJ2-6, is DAGVTQSPTHLIKTRGQQVTLRCSPKSGHDTVSWYQQALGQGPQFIFQYYEEEERQRGNFPDRFSGHQFPNYSSELNVNALLLGDSALYLCASTRVSGANVLTFGAGSRLTVL.

V usage is TRBV7-8 and J usage is TRBJ2-5; TRBD1 matches at 10 bases. V lost 3 bases and J lost 5; bases outside the gene matches: 6. CDR1 is SGHVS and CDR2 is FQNEAQ in the germline V gene. This CDR3 is 15 amino acids long. As DNA, the CDR3 is TGTGCCAGCAGCTTCGGACAGGGGGAGGTGGAGACCCAGTACTTC. Translated: CASSFGQGEVETQYF.

V and J are TRBV4-3 and TRBJ2-7; 7 nucleotides align to TRBD1. CDR3 length: 15 amino acids. Unmatched junction bases numbered 6, after V lost 3 bases and J lost 1 base. Germline CDR1 LGHNA, CDR2 YSLEER. For the CDR3, the DNA is TGCGCCAGCAGCCATCGGACAGGCGTTTCCTACGAGCAGTACTTC. Residues: CASSHRTGVSYEQYF.

There are a few counts of this clone. The rearrangement uses TRBV7-2 and TRBJ1-2; D is perhaps TRBD1 (5 bases). V was clipped by 5 bases and J by 5 bases, with 15 bases between them. The CDR3 is 14 amino acids. Germline CDR1 reads SGHTA; CDR2 reads FQGNSA. The CDR3 protein is CASSDIRVSYGYTF. In DNA form, the CDR3 reads TGTGCCAGCAGCGACATCAGGGTTAGTTATGGCTACACCTTC.

This chain links TRBV11-2 with TRBJ1-3; no definite D call. Germline CDR1 is SGHAT and CDR2 is FQNNGV. CDR3 length equals 14 residues. The V end lost 1 base, the J end lost 0 bases, and 4 bases lay between the germline ends. The CDR3 sequence is CASSLVGSGNTIYF. In DNA, the CDR3 is TGTGCCAGCAGCTTAGTTGGCTCTGGAAACACCATATATTTT.